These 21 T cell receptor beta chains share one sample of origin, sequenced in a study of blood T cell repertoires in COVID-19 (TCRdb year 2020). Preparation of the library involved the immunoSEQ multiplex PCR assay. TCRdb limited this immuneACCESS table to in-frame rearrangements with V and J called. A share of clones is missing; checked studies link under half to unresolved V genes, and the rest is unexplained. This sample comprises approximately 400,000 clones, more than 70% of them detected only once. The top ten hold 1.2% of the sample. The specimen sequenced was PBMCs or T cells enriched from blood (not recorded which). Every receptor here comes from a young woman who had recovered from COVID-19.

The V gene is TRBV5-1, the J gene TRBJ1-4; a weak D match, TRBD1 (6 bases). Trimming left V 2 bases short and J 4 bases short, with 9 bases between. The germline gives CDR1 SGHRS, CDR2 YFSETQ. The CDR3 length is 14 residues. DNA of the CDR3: TGCGCCAGCAGCTTAGGCAGGGGTAATGAAAAACTGTTTTTT. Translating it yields CASSLGRGNEKLFF.

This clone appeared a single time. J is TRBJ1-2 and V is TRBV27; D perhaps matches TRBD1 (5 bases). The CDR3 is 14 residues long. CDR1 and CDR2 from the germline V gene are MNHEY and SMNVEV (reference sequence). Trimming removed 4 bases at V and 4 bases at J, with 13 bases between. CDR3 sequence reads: CASSSKGRGYGYTF. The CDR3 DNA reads TGTGCCAGCAGTTCAAAGGGAAGGGGCTATGGCTACACCTTC.

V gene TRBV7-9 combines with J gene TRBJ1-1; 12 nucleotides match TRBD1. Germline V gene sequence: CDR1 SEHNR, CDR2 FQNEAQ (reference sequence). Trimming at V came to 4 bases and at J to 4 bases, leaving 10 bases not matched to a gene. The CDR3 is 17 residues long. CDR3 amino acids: CASSSGTGGAIGTEAFF. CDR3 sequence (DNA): TGTGCCAGCAGCTCCGGGACAGGGGGCGCAATAGGCACTGAAGCTTTCTTT.

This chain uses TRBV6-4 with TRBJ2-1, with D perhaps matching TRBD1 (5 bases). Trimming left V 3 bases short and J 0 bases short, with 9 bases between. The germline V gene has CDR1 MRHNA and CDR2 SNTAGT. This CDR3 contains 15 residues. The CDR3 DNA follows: TGTGCCAGCAGTGATAGGGGCAGCTCCTACAATGAGCAGTTCTTC. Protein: CASSDRGSSYNEQFF.

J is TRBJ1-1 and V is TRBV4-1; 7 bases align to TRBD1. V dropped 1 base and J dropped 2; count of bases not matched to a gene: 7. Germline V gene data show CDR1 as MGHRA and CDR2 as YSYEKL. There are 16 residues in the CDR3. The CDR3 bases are TGCGCCAGCAGCCAAGTAGGAGGGGGCAGAAACACTGAAGCTTTCTTT. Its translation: CASSQVGGGRNTEAFF.

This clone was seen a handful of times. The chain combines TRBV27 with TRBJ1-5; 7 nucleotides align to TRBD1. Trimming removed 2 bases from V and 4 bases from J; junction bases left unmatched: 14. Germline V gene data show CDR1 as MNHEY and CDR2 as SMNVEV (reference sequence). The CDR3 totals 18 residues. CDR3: CASSLKPGRTGLNQPQHF. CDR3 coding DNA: TGTGCCAGCAGTTTAAAACCGGGCAGGACAGGACTTAATCAGCCCCAGCATTTT.

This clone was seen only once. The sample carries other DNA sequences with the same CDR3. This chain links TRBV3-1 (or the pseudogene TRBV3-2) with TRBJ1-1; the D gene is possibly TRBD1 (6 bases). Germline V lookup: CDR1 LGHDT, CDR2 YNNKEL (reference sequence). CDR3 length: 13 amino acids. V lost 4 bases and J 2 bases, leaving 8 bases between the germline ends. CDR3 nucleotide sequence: TGTGCCAGCAGCCTAGGGGGTAACACTGAAGCTTTCTTT. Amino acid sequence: CASSLGGNTEAFF.

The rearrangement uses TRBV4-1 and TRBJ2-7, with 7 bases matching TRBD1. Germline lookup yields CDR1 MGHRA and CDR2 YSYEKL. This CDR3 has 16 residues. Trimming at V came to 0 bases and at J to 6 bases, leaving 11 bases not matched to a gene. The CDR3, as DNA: TGCGCCAGCAGCCAAGAAGGGACAGTTTCCCTCGGCGAGCAGTACTTC. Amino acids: CASSQEGTVSLGEQYF.

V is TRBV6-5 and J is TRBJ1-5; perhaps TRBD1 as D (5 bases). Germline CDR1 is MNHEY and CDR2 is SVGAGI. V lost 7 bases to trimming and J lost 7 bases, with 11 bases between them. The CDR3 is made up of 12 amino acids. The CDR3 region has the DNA TGTGCCAGCACCACCGGGGGGCAGCCCCAGCATTTT. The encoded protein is CASTTGGQPQHF.

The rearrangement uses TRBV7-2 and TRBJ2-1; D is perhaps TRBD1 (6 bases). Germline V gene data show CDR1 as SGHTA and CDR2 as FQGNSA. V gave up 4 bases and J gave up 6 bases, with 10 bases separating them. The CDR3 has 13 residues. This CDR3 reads CASSSDRSNEQFF. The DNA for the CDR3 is TGTGCCAGCAGCTCCGACAGGAGCAATGAGCAGTTCTTC.

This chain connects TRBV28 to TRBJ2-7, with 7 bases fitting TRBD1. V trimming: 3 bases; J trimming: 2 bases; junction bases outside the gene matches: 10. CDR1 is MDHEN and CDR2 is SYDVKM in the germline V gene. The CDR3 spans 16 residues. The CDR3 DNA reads TGTGCCAGCAGTTTCCCGCCAGGGGGTTTTACCTACGAGCAGTACTTC. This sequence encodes CASSFPPGGFTYEQYF. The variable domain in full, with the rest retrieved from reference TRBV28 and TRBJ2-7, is DVKVTQSSRYLVKRTGEKVFLECVQDMDHENMFWYRQDPGLGLRLIYFSYDVKMKEKGDIPEGYSVSREKKERFSLILESASTNQTSMYLCASSFPPGGFTYEQYFGPGTRLTVT.

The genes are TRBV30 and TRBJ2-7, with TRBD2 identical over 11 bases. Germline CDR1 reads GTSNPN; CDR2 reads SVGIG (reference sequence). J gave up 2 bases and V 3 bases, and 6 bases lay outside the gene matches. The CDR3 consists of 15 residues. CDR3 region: CAWSTGLAGTYEQYF. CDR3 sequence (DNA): TGTGCCTGGAGCACCGGACTAGCGGGTACCTACGAGCAGTACTTC.

CDR3 sequence: CASSPWLGTGGNQPQHF. CDR3 sequence (DNA): TGTGCCAGCAGTCCCTGGCTGGGGACAGGGGGCAATCAGCCCCAGCATTTT. This rearrangement joins TRBV28 to TRBJ1-5; 10 bases are a match to TRBD1. Germline CDR1 is MDHEN and CDR2 is SYDVKM. The J segment lost 2 bases and the V segment lost 5 bases, leaving 9 bases of the junction unmatched. The CDR3 runs to 17 residues.

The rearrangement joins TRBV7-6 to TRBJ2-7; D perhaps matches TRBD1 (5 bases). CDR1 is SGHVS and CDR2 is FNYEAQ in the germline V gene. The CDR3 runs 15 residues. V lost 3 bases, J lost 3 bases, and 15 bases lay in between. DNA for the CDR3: TGTGCCAGCAGCTTTTCGCAGGGAATATTCTACGAGCAGTACTTC. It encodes CASSFSQGIFYEQYF.

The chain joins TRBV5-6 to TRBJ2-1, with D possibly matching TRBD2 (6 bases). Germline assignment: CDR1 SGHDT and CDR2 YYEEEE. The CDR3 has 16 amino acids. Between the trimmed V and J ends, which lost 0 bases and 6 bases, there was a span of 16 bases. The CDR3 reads CASSLVPAGRINEQFF. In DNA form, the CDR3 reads TGTGCCAGCAGCTTGGTTCCTGCAGGGAGGATCAATGAGCAGTTCTTC.

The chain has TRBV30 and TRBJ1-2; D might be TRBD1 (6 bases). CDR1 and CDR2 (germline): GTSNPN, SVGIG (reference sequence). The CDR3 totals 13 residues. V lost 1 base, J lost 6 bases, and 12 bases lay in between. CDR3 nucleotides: TGTGCCTGGAGTGGCAGGGGTGATGATGGCTACACCTTC. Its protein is CAWSGRGDDGYTF. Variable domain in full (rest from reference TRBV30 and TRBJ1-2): SQTIHQWPATLVQPVGSPLSLECTVEGTSNPNLYWYRQAAGRGLQLLFYSVGIGQISSEVPQNLSASRPQDRQFILSSKKLLLSDSGFYLCAWSGRGDDGYTFGSGTRLTVV.

CDR3 sequence (DNA): TGTGCCAGCAGCCAGTACGTAGCGGCTCAACCCAATGAGCAGTTCTTC. Protein: CASSQYVAAQPNEQFF. The V call is TRBV4-2, the J call TRBJ2-1; tentatively, D is TRBD2 (6 bases). CDR1 and CDR2 (germline): LGHNA, YNFKEQ. The V end was cut by 3 bases, the J end by 6 bases, with 18 bases between. The CDR3 has 16 residues.

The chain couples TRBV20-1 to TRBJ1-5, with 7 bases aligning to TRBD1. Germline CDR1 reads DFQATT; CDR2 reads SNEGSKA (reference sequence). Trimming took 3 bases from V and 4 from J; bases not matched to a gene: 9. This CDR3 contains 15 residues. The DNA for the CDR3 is TGCAGTGCTAGTAAACCGGGACAGAGAAATCAGCCCCAGCATTTT. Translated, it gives CSASKPGQRNQPQHF.

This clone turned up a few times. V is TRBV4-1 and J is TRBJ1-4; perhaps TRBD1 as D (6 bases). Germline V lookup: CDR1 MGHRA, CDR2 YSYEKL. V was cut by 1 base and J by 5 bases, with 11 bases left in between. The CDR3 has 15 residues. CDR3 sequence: CASSQAGARNEKLFF. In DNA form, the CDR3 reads TGCGCCAGCAGCCAAGCAGGGGCCAGGAATGAAAAACTGTTTTTT.

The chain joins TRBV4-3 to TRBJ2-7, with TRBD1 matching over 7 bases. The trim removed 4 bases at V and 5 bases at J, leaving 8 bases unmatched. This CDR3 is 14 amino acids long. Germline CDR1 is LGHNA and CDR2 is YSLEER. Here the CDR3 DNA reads TGCGCCAGCAGCCCGACAGGGCCATCGAACGAGCAGTACTTC. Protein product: CASSPTGPSNEQYF.

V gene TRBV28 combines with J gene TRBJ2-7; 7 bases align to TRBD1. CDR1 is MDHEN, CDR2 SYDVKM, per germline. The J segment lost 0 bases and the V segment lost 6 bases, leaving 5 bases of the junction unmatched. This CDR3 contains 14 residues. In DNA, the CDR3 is TGTGCCAGCAGCCAGACAGGGATCTCCTACGAGCAGTACTTC. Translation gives CASSQTGISYEQYF.